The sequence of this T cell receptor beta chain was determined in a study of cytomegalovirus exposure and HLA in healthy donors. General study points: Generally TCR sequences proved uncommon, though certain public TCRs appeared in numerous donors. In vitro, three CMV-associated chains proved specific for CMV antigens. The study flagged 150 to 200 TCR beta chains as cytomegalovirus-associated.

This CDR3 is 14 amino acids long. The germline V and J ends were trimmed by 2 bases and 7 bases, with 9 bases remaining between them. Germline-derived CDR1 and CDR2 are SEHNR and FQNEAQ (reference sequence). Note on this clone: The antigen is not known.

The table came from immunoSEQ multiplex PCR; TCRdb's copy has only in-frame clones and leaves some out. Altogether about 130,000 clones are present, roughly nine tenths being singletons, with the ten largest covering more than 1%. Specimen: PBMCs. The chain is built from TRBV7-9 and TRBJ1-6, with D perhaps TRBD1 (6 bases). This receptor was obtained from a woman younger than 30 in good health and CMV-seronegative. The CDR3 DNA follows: TGTGCCAGCAGCTTAAGACAGGAAAATTCACCCCTCCACTTT. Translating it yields CASSLRQENSPLHF.